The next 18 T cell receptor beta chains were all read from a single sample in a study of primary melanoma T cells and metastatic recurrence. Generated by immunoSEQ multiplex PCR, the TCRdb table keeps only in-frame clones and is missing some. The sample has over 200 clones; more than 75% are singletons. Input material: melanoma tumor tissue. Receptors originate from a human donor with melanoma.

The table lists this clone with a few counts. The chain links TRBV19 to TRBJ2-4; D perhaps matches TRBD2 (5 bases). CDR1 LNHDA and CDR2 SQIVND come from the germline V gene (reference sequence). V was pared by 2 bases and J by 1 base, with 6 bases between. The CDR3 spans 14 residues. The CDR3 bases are TGTGCCAGTAGTATACGGACTGCCAAAAACATTCAGTACTTC. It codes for CASSIRTAKNIQYF.

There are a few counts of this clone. CDR3 bases: TGTGCCAGCAGTAATCTAGGACTAGCGGAAGAGCAGTACTTC. This encodes CASSNLGLAEEQYF. The chain carries TRBV6-8 and TRBJ2-7; 10 bases match TRBD2. Germline V CDR1 and CDR2: MNHGY, SAAAGT. The length of the CDR3 is 14 residues. The junction had 8 bases not matched to a gene; V was cut back by 5 bases and J by 7 bases.

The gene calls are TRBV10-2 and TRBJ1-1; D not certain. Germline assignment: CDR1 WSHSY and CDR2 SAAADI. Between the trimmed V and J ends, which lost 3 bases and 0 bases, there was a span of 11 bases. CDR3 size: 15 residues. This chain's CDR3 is CASSDPQRMNTEAFF. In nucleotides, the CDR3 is TGCGCCAGCAGTGACCCACAGAGAATGAACACTGAAGCTTTCTTT.

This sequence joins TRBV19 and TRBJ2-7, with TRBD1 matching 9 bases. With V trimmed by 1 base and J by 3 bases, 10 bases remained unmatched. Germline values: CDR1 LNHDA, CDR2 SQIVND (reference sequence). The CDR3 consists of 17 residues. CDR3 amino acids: CASSIVGGTGKGYEQYF. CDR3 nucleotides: TGTGCCAGTAGTATAGTTGGGGGGACAGGGAAGGGCTACGAGCAGTACTTC.

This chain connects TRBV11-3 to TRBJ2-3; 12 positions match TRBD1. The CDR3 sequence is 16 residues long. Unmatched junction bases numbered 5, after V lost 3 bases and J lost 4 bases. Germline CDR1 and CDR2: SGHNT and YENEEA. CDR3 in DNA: TGTGCCAGCAGCTTTCGGGGACAGGGGGCGGCAGATACGCAGTATTTT. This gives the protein CASSFRGQGAADTQYF.

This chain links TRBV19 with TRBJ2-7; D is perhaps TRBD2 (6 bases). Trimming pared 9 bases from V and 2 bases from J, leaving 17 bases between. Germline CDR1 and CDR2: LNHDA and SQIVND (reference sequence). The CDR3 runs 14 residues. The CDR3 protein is CASSTGTGAYEQYF. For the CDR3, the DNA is TGTGCCAGCTCCACCGGGACTGGAGCCTACGAGCAGTACTTC.

In DNA, the CDR3 is TGTGCCAGCAGCTTCGCCTCTGGGGCCAACGTCCTGACTTTC. Protein product: CASSFASGANVLTF. V gene TRBV11-3 combines with J gene TRBJ2-6; D not resolved. V was pared by 3 bases and J by 0 bases, with 3 bases between. The germline gives CDR1 SGHNT, CDR2 YENEEA. The CDR3 sequence is 14 residues long.

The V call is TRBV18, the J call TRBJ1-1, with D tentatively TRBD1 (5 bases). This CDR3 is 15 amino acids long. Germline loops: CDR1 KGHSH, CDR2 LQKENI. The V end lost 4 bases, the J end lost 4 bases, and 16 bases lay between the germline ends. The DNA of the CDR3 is TGTGCCAGCTCACAAAGGGGCGCGGTGGGCACTGAAGCTTTCTTT. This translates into CASSQRGAVGTEAFF.

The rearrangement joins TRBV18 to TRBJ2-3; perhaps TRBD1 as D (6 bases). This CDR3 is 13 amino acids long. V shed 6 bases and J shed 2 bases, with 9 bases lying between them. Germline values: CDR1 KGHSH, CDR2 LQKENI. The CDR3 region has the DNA TGTGCCAGCTCCAGGGGAAACACAGATACGCAGTATTTT. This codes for CASSRGNTDTQYF.

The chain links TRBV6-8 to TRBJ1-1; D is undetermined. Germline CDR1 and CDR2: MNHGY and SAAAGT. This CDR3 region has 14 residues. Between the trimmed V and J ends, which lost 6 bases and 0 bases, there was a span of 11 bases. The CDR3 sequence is CASRNGWMNTEAFF. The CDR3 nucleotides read TGTGCCAGCAGAAACGGATGGATGAACACTGAAGCTTTCTTT.

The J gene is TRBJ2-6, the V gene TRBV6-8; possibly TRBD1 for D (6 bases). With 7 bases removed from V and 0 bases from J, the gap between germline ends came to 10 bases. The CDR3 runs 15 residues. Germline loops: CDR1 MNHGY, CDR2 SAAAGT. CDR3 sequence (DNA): TGTGCCAGCATACCACAGGGCTCTGGGGCCAACGTCCTGACTTTC. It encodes CASIPQGSGANVLTF.

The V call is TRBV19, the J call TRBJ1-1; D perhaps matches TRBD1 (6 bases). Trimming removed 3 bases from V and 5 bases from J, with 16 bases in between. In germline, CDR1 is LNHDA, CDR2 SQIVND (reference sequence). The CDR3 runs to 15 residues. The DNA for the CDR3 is TGTGCCAGTAGTATCACGTGGGCAGGGGATACTGAAGCTTTCTTT. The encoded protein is CASSITWAGDTEAFF.

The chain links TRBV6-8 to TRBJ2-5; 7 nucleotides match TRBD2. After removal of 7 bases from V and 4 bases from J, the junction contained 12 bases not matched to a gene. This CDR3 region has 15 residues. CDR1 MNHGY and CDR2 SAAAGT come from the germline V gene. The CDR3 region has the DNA TGTGCCAGCACCCTCTGGGGGGGTTCAGGAGAGACCCAGTACTTC. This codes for CASTLWGGSGETQYF.

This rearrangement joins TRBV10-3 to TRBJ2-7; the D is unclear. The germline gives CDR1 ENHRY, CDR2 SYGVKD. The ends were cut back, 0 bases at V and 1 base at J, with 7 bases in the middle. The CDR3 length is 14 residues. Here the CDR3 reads CAISESGGSYEQYF. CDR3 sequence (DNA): TGTGCCATCAGTGAGTCTGGCGGATCCTACGAGCAGTACTTC.

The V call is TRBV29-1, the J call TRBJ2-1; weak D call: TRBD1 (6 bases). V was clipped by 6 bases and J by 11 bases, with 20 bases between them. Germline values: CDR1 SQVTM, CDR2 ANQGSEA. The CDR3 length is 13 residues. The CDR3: CSVKTGTSMKQFF. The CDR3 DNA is TGCAGCGTGAAGACAGGAACCTCAATGAAGCAGTTCTTC.

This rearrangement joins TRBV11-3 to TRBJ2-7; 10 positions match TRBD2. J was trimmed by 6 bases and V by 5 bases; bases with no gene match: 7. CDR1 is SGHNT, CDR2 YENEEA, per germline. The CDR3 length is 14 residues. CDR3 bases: TGTGCCAGCAGCCCGGGACTAGCGAGAGGCGAGCAGTACTTC. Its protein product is CASSPGLARGEQYF.

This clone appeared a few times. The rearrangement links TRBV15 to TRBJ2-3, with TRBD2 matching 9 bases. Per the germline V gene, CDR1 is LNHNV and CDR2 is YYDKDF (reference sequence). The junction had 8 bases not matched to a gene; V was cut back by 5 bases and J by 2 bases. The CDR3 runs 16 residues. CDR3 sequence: CATSLRSGSPTDTQYF. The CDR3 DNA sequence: TGTGCCACCAGCTTACGTAGCGGGAGCCCCACAGATACGCAGTATTTT.

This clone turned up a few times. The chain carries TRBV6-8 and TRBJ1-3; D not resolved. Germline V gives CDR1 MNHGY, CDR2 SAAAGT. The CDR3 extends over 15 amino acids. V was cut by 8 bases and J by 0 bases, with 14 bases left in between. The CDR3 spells CASQREEFSGNTIYF. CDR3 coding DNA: TGTGCCAGCCAACGGGAAGAATTCTCTGGAAACACCATATATTTT.